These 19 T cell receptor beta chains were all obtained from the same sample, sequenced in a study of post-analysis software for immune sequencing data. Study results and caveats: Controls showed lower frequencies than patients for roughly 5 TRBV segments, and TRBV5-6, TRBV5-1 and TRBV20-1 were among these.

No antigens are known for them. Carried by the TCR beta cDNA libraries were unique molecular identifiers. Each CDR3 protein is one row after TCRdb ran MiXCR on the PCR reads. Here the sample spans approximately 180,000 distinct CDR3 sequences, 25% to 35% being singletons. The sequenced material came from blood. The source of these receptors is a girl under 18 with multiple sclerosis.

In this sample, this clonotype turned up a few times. The CDR3 nucleotides read TGCGCCAGCAGCTTGGAACTAGCTGGCTCCTACAATGAGCAGTTCTTC. This gives the protein CASSLELAGSYNEQFF. The V call is TRBV5-1, the J call TRBJ2-1; a possible D gene is TRBD2 (6 bases). V lost 0 bases, J lost 0 bases, and 10 bases lay in between. In germline, CDR1 is SGHRS, CDR2 YFSETQ. The CDR3 contains 16 residues.

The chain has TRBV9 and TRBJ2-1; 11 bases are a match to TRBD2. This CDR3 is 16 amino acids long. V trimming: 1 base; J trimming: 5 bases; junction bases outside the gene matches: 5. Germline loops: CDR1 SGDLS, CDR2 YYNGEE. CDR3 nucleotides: TGTGCCAGCAGCGTATCCTTACTAGCGGGGGACAATGAGCAGTTCTTC. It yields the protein CASSVSLLAGDNEQFF.

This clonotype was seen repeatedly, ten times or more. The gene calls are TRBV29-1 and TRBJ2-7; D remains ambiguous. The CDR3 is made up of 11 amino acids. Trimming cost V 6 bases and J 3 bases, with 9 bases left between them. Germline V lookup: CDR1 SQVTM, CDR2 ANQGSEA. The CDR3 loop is CSVLSNYEQYF. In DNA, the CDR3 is TGCAGCGTGCTTTCGAACTACGAGCAGTACTTC.

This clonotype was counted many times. Written as DNA, the CDR3 is TGCGCCAGCAGTGAGTTTGGACTAGCGGTATCCTACAATGAGCAGTTCTTC. Its protein is CASSEFGLAVSYNEQFF. The V gene is TRBV10-2, the J gene TRBJ2-1, with TRBD2 matching 10 bases. V dropped 1 base and J dropped 1; count of bases not matched to a gene: 4. Germline lookup yields CDR1 WSHSY and CDR2 SAAADI. The CDR3 runs 17 residues.

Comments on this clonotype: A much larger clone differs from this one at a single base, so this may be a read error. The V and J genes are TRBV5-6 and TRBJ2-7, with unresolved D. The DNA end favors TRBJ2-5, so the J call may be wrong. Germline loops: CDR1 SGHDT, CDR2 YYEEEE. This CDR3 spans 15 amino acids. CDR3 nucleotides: TGTGCCAGCAGCTTGGATTTCGTAGGAGCTGGGACCCAGTACTTC. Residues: CASSLDFVGAGTQYF.

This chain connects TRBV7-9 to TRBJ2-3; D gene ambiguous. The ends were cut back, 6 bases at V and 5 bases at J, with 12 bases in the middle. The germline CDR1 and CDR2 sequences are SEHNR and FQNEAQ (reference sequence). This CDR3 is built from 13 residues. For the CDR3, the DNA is TGTGCCAGCAGTACTTTCTCAGGAGATACGCAGTATTTT. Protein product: CASSTFSGDTQYF.

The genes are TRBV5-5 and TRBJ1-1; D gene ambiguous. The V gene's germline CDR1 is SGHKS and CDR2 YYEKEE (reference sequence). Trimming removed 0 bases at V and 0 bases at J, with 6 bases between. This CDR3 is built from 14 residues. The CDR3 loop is CASSLVGMNTEAFF. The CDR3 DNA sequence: TGTGCCAGCAGCTTGGTTGGTATGAACACTGAAGCTTTCTTT.

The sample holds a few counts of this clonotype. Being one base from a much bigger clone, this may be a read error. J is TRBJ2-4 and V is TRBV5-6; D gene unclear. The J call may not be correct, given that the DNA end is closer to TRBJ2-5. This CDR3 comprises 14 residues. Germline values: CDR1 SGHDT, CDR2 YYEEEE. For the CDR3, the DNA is TGTGCCAGCAGCTCCCTGACCTCATTGGAGACCCAGTACTTC. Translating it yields CASSSLTSLETQYF.

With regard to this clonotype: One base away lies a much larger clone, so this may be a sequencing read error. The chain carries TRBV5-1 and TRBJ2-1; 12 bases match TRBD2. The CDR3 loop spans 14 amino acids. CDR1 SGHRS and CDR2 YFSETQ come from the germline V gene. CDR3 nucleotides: TGCGCCTGCAGGCGGACTAGCGGGAAGGATGAGCAGTTCTTC. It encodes CACRRTSGKDEQFF. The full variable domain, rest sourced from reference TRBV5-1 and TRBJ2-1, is KAGVTQTPRYLIKTRGQQVTLSCSPISGHRSVSWYQQTPGQGLQFLFEYFSETQRNKGNFPGRFSGRQFSNSRSEMNVSTLELGDSALYLCACRRTSGKDEQFFGPGTRLTVL.

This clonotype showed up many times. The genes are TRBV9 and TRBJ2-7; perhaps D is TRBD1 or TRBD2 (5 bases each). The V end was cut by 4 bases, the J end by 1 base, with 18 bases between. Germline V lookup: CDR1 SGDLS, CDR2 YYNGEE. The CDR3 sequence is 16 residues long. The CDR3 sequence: CASSSFGASPSYEQYF. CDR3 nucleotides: TGTGCCAGCAGCTCATTTGGGGCTAGCCCTTCCTACGAGCAGTACTTC.

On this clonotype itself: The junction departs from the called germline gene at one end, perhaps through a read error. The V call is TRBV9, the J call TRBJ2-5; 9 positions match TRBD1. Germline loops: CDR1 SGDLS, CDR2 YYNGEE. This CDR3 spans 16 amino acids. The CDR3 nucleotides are TGTGCCGGCAGCGTAGGTCTGGGACAGGGCGGGGAGACCCAGTACTTC. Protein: CAGSVGLGQGGETQYF.

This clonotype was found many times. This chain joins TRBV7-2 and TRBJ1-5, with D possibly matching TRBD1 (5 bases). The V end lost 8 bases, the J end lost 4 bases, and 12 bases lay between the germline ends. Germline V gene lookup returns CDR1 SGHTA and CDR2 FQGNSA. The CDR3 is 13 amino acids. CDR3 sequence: CASGGRVNQPQHF. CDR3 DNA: TGTGCCAGCGGAGGCAGGGTAAATCAGCCCCAGCATTTT.

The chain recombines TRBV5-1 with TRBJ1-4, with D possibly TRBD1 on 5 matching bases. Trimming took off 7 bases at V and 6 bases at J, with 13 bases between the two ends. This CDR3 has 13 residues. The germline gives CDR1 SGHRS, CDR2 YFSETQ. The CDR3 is CASAIGGDEKLFF. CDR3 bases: TGCGCCAGCGCAATTGGGGGAGATGAAAAACTGTTTTTT. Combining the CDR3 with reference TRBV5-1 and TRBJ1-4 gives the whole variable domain KAGVTQTPRYLIKTRGQQVTLSCSPISGHRSVSWYQQTPGQGLQFLFEYFSETQRNKGNFPGRFSGRQFSNSRSEMNVSTLELGDSALYLCASAIGGDEKLFFGSGTQLSVL.

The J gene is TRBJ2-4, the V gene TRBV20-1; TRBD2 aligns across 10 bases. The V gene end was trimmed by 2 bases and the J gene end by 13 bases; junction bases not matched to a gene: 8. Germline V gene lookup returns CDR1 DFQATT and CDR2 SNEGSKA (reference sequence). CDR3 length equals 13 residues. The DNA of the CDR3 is TGCAGTGCTAGACTAGCGGGAGTGGGGGAGCAGTACTTC. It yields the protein CSARLAGVGEQYF.

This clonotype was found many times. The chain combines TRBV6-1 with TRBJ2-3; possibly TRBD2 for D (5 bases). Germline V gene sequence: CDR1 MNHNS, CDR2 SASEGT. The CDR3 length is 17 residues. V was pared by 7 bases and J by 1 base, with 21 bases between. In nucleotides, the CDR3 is TGTGCCAGCACCCCATTCCTTGGAGGTGGGGGCACAGATACGCAGTATTTT. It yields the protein CASTPFLGGGGTDTQYF.

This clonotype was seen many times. CDR3 bases: TGTGCCAGCAAGGACGGAAACAATTCACCCCTCCACTTT. Encoded protein: CASKDGNNSPLHF. The chain combines TRBV12-3 or TRBV12-4 with TRBJ1-6; no firm D call. The CDR3 spans 13 residues. Trimming stripped 7 bases from V and 7 bases from J, with 11 bases between.

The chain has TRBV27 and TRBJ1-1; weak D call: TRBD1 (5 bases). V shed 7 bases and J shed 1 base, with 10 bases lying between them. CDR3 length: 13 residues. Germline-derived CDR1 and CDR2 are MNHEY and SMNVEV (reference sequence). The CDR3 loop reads CASIPQGNTEAFF. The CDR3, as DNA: TGTGCCAGCATCCCCCAGGGGAACACTGAAGCTTTCTTT.

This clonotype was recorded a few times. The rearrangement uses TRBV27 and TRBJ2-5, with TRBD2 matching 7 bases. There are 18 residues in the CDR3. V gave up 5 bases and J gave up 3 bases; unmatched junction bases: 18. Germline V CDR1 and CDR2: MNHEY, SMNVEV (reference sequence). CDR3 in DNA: TGTGCCAGCAGTCTCTCTCCCGTTTGGGCTAGCGGTAAAGAGACCCAGTACTTC. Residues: CASSLSPVWASGKETQYF.

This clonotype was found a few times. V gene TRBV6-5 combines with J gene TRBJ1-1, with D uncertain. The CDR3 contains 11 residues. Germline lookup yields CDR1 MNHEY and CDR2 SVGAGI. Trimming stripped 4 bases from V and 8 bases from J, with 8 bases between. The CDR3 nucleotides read TGTGCCAGCAGTTGGGGTGGGGAAGCTTTCTTT. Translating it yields CASSWGGEAFF.